This T cell receptor beta chain was observed in a study of tumor and adjacent non-tumor tissue in lung cancer. Study overall: Each sample yielded roughly 4 million productive TCRbeta reads on average.

General study points: TCR diversity was significantly greater in tumor than normal lung tissue.

The library came from three nested PCR rounds adapted from ARM-PCR protocols. From the multiplex PCR reads, TCRdb called clonotypes with MiXCR, one entry per CDR3 protein. This sample has under 95,000 distinct CDR3 sequences, with less than 80% found just once. The template was RNA from unsorted bulk tissue. Note on this clonotype: No antigen is known for it. Sequence at one end of the junction differs from germline and may be a read error.

This CDR3 region has 14 residues. Germline assignment: CDR1 MNHNS and CDR2 SASEGT. This TCR came from a man between 60 and 70 years old with non-small cell lung cancer. The sequenced sample consisted of lung tumor tissue. The chain recombines TRBV6-1 with TRBJ2-1; 11 nucleotides align to TRBD1. The CDR3 coding sequence is TGTGCCAGCAGGGACAGGGGGCTTACGAATGAGCAGTTATTC. This gives the protein CASRDRGLTNEQLF.